This TCR beta chain stems from a study of shared clonotypes between healthy human individuals. Overall study: CD4 naive cells filled three plates per donor, CD4 memory three, CD8 naive two and CD8 memory one. Findings and limits, study-wide: The authors sampled blood alone, and tissue repertoires likely differ.

Generated by immunoSEQ multiplex PCR, the TCRdb table keeps only in-frame clones and is missing some. Among over 2 million clones listed, 85% to 95% were seen once. As to this clone: No antigen is known for it.

This CDR3 contains 14 residues. Deletions cut 1 base from V and 1 base from J, with 7 bases between. CDR1 and CDR2 (germline): SGHDN, FVKESK. V gene TRBV14 combines with J gene TRBJ1-1; tentatively, D is TRBD1 (5 bases). This receptor was identified in a man in his late teens or twenties in good health. The specimen was naive CD4+ T cells sorted from blood. Subset meaning: CD45RA+ positively selected. CDR3 DNA sequence: TGTGCCAGCAGCCAAGCCACAGGGAACACTGAAGCTTTCTTT. Translation gives CASSQATGNTEAFF.